These T cell receptor beta chains were read from a single sample in a study of sequential checkpoint blockade in melanoma. Clones were read by immunoSEQ multiplex PCR, and TCRdb kept only the in-frame ones, dropping some. This repertoire shows approximately 17,000 clones, around 92% found once; its top ten account for roughly a quarter. The specimen comprised CD8+ T cells sorted from blood (inferred from file names), sampled from a patient given nivolumab and ipilimumab in sequence. The origin of the receptors is a human donor with melanoma. Both conserved end residues are trimmed from each CDR3.

v_call | cdr3_aa
TRBV6-4 | ASSDSGGEAF
TRBV4-1 | ASSPQGYRNTEAF
TRBV7-3 | ASSSAREGTEAF
TRBV19 | ASSIGGGNTEAF
TRBV7-2 | ASSLWDRGNSPLH
TRBV28 | ASSTLTGVLGEKLF
TRBV28 | ASSARQGYNSPLH
TRBV27 | ASSFIQVMNTEAF
TRBV6-5 | ASTGASRAIYGYT
TRBV27 | ASSPSGPSYEQY
TRBV27 | ASSSGGGQPQH
TRBV4-3 | ASSQEARGQTGELF
TRBV25-1 | ASTPGTGSYEQY
TRBV6-6 | ASVARALYNSPLH
TRBV9 | ASSVGGGTNYGYT
TRBV11-2 | ASSLDGSAGAEQY
TRBV28 | ASSTGGVVYNQPQH
TRBV7-3 | ASSLVAPPTEAF
TRBV7-9 | ASSAVQGPTEAF
TRBV27 | ASSLLAGGADGYT
TRBV19 | ASSMGPNTEAF
TRBV27 | ASSFSGVNYGYT
TRBV27 | ASSLWQGNGYT
TRBV28 | ASSLLGQSYEQY
TRBV28 | ASSQWGQPYEQY